Below, one T cell receptor (beta chain) is given with its context. Produced via immunoSEQ multiplex PCR; TCRdb's table is partial and in-frame only. This sample has around 130,000 clones, with roughly 90% found just once. The entry originates in a study of blood T cell repertoires in COVID-19. Study summary: PBMCs, B-cell-depleted T cells, or T cells provided the cDNA or gDNA that made up the material.

The germline V gene has CDR1 KGHSH and CDR2 LQKENI. This CDR3 is 18 amino acids long. The junction had 7 bases not matched to a gene; V was cut back by 3 bases and J by 0 bases. The sequence derives from an older man with active COVID-19. Source material: peripheral blood. The V and J genes are TRBV18 and TRBJ2-1; 11 nucleotides align to TRBD2. CDR3 bases: TGTGCCAGCTCACCCGGGACTAGCGGTGCGAGCTCCTACAATGAGCAGTTCTTC. Its translation is CASSPGTSGASSYNEQFF.